This T cell receptor (beta chain) was sequenced in a study of blood T cell repertoires in COVID-19. CDR3 size: 16 residues. V shed 5 bases, J shed 7 bases, and the junction held 12 bases outside the gene matches. Per the germline V gene, CDR1 is LNHDA and CDR2 is SQIVND (reference sequence). As handled by the study authors: Quantification of nucleated cells was approximated via reference gene primer amplification. Sequencing was performed with immunoSEQ multiplex PCR; in TCRdb, only in-frame clones are kept and a portion is missing. Clone size and the V and J calls come from that table; the DNA yielded D and trimming. The top ten hold 7.5% to 9% of the sample, which has approximately 250,000 clones, nearly 85% seen once.

The chain is built from TRBV19 and TRBJ2-3, with 10 positions matching TRBD1. The source material was peripheral blood. The clonotype originates from a human donor in a cohort sampled during active COVID-19. CDR3 region: CASSLGTGAEKNTQYF. The DNA of the CDR3 is TGTGCCAGTAGTCTGGGGACAGGGGCGGAGAAAAATACGCAGTATTTT.